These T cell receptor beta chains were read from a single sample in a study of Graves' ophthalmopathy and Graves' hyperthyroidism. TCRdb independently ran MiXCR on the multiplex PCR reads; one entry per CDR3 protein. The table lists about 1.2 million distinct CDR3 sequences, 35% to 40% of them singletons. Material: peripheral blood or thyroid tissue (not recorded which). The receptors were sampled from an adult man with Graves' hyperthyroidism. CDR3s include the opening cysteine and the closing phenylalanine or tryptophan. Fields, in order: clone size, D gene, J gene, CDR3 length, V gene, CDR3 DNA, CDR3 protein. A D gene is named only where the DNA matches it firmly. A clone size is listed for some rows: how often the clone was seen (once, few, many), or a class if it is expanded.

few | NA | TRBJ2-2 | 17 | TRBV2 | TGCGCCACCGAGAGGGAGACAGTATCAGCGAACACCGGGGAGCTGTTTTTT | CATERETVSANTGELFF
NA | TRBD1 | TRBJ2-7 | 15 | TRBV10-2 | TGCGCCAGCAGTGCCGGACAGGCAAACTCCTACGAGCAGTACTTC | CASSAGQANSYEQYF
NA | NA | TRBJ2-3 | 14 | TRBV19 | TGTGCCAGTAGTACCCAGGGGAGCACAGATACGCAGTATTTT | CASSTQGSTDTQYF
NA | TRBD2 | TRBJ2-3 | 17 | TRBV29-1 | TGCAGCGTTGAAGATCCCGCTAGCGGGATACGCACAGATACGCAGTATTTT | CSVEDPASGIRTDTQYF
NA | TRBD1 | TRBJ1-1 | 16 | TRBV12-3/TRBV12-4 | TGTGCCAGCAGTCCCGGGACAGGGGGCAGGGACACTGAAGCTTTCTTT | CASSPGTGGRDTEAFF
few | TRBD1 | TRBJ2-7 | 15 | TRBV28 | TGTGCCAGCAGTTTAGAGTTTGGACAGGGTTACGAGCAGTACTTC | CASSLEFGQGYEQYF
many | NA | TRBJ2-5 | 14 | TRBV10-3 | TGTGCCATCAGTGAATCGTCCGGTTCAGAGACCCAGTACTTC | CAISESSGSETQYF
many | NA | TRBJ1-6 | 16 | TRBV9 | TGTGCCAGCAGCGCGAGCAGGTTCTCCTATAATTCACCCCTCCACTTT | CASSASRFSYNSPLHF
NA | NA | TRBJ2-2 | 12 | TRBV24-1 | TGTGCCACGGGAACCGAACAGCGGGAGCTGTTTTTT | CATGTEQRELFF
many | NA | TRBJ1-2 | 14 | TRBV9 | TGTGCCAGCAGCGCGGAGAGGACTAACTATGGCTACACCTTC | CASSAERTNYGYTF
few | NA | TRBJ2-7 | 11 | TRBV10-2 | TGCGCCACCCGGACCAATTACGAGCAGTACTTC | CATRTNYEQYF
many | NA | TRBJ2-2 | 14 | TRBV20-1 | TGCAGTGCCTCGACCCGGGAGAACACCGGGGAGCTGTTTTTT | CSASTRENTGELFF
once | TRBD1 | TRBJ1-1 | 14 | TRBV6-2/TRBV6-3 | TGTGCCAGCAGGACAGGGGGTGAGAACACTGAAGCTTTCTTT | CASRTGGENTEAFF
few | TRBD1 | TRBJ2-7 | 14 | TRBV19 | TGTGCCACCCAGGACAGGCGAAGCTCCTACGAGCAGTACTTC | CATQDRRSSYEQYF
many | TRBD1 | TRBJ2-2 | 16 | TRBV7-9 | TGTGCCAGCAGCTTAGTTGAGGACAGGGGCACCGGGGAGCTGTTTTTT | CASSLVEDRGTGELFF
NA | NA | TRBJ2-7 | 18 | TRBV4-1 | TGCGCCAGCAGCCAAGACCAAAGCCGAGGGGGGCGAGACTACGAGCAGTACTTC | CASSQDQSRGGRDYEQYF
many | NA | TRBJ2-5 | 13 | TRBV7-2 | TGTGCCAGCAGCTTAGGACTTAAAGAGACCCAGTACTTC | CASSLGLKETQYF
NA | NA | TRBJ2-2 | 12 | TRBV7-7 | TGTGCCAGCAGCCCAATGACAGGGGAGCTGTTTTTT | CASSPMTGELFF
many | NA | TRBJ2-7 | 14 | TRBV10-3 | TGTGCCATCAGTGATTTTGCCAAGTCCTACGAGCAGTACTTC | CAISDFAKSYEQYF
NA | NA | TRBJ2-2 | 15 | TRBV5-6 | TGTGCCAGCAGCTCGGCGGACTTTAACACCGGGGAGCTGTTTTTT | CASSSADFNTGELFF
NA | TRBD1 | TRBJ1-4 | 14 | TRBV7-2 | TGTGCCAGCAGCTGGACAGGGGGGGATGAAAAACTGTTTTTT | CASSWTGGDEKLFF
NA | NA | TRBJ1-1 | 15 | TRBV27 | TGTGCCAGCAGTTTATCGGCAGGGAGTAGGGCTGAAGCTTTCTTT | CASSLSAGSRAEAFF
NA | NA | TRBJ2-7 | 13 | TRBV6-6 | TGTGCCAGCAACCCGGGACAAAAATACGAGCAGTACTTC | CASNPGQKYEQYF
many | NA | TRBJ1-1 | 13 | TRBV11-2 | TGTGCCAGCAACACCAACAGGGACACTGAAGCTTTCTTT | CASNTNRDTEAFF
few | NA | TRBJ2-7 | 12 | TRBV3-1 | TGTGCCAGCAGCTCCCGGCTGTTGGAGCAGTACTTC | CASSSRLLEQYF
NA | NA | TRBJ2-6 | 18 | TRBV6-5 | TGTGCCAGCACCCCTTGGGGGGCTTTAATCTCTGGGGCCAACGTCCTGACTTTC | CASTPWGALISGANVLTF
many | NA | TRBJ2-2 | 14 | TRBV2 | TGTGCCAGCAGTGAAAGCGGGAACACCGGGGAGCTGTTTTTT | CASSESGNTGELFF
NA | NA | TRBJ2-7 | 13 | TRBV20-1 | TGCAGTGGGGATGGACTGACATCCTACGAGCAGTACTTC | CSGDGLTSYEQYF
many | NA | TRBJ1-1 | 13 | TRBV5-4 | TGTGCCAGCAGCTTGCACCAGACCACTGAAGCTTTCTTT | CASSLHQTTEAFF
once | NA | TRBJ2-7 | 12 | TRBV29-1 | TGCAGCCCCCCGACAGGATCCTACGAGCAGTACTTC | CSPPTGSYEQYF
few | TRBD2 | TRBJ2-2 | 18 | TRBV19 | TGTGCCAGTCAAGATCCGGGACTAGCGGTGGTTAACACCGGGGAGCTGTTTTTT | CASQDPGLAVVNTGELFF
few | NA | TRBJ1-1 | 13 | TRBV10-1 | TGCGCCAGCAGTGAAAACAGCTACACTGAAGCTTTCTTT | CASSENSYTEAFF
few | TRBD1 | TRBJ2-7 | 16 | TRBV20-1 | TGCAGTGCTAGAGAGGGACAGGGGAACAACTTCTACGAGCAGTACTTC | CSAREGQGNNFYEQYF
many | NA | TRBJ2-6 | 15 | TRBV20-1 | TGCAGTGCTAGAGGTCAGGTATCTGGGGCCAACGTCCTGACTTTC | CSARGQVSGANVLTF
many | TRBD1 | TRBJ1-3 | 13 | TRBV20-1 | TGCAGCGCCCGACAGGGGGCGGGAAACACCATATATTTT | CSARQGAGNTIYF
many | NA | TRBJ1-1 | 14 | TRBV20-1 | TGCAGTGCTAGAGACCGGCGGGTGGGCACTGAAGCTTTCTTT | CSARDRRVGTEAFF
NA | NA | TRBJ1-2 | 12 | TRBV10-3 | TGTGCCTCTGGGGGGGAGGACTATGGCTACACCTTC | CASGGEDYGYTF
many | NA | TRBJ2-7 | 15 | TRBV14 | TGTGCCAGCAGCCAAGATCGGTCCCGATTCTACGAGCAGTACTTC | CASSQDRSRFYEQYF
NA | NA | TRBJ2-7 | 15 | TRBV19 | TGTGCCAGTAGTATTGGAATACTAGCCTCCTACGAGCAGTACTTC | CASSIGILASYEQYF
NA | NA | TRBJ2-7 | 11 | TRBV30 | TGTGCCTGGAGTTCGAGCTACGAGCAGTACTTC | CAWSSSYEQYF
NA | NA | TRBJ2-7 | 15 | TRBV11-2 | TGTGCCAGCAGCTCAGGGGTCCGGGTCGAATACGAGCAGTACTTC | CASSSGVRVEYEQYF
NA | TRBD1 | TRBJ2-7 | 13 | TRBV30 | TGTGCCTGGAGTGTAGACAGGGTTGGGGAGCAGTACTTC | CAWSVDRVGEQYF
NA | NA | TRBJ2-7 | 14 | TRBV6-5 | TGTGCCAGCAGTTACTCGACAGAGACCTACGAGCAGTACTTC | CASSYSTETYEQYF
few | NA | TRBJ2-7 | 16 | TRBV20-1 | TGCAGTGCTAGACCCCTCCGAGGCCCTGGGGGCTACGAGCAGTACTTC | CSARPLRGPGGYEQYF
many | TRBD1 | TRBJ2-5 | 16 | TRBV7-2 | TGTGCCAGCAGCCCCATGACAGGGCCCGCTTGGGAGACCCAGTACTTC | CASSPMTGPAWETQYF
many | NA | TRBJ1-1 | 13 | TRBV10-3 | TGTGCCATCAGTGAAGACTCGAACACTGAAGCTTTCTTT | CAISEDSNTEAFF
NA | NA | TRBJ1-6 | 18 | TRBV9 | TGTGCCAGCAGCGCACACCTTATTACGGACGGGAGTAATTCACCCCTCCACTTT | CASSAHLITDGSNSPLHF
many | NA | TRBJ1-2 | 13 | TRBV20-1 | TGCAGTGCTAAGGGTCCAGAAAACTATGGCTACACCTTC | CSAKGPENYGYTF
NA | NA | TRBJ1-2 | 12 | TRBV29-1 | TGCAGCGTCGAAGGACAGCAACATGGCTACACCTTC | CSVEGQQHGYTF
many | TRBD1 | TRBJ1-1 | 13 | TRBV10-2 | TGCGCCAGCAGGAGGGGGCTGAACACTGAAGCTTTCTTT | CASRRGLNTEAFF
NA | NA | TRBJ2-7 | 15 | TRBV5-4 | TGTGCCAGCAGCTTGTCAGGGGACGGACACTACGAGCAGTACTTC | CASSLSGDGHYEQYF
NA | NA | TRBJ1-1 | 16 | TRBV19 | TGTGCCAGTAGCTATAAAGGGGCGCGGAAGAACACTGAAGCTTTCTTT | CASSYKGARKNTEAFF
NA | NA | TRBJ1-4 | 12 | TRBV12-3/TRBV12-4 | TGTGCCGGCACGGCGGATTCAGAAAAACTGTTTTTT | CAGTADSEKLFF
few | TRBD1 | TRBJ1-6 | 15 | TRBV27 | TGTGCCAGCGGGACAGTCAGCTCCTATAATTCACCCCTCCACTTT | CASGTVSSYNSPLHF
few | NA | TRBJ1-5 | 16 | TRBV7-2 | TGTGCCAGCAGCTTAGCGCCGCCCAGCGACGGTCAGCCCCAGCATTTT | CASSLAPPSDGQPQHF
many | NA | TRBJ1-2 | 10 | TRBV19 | TGTGCCACTGAGACATATGGCTACACCTTC | CATETYGYTF